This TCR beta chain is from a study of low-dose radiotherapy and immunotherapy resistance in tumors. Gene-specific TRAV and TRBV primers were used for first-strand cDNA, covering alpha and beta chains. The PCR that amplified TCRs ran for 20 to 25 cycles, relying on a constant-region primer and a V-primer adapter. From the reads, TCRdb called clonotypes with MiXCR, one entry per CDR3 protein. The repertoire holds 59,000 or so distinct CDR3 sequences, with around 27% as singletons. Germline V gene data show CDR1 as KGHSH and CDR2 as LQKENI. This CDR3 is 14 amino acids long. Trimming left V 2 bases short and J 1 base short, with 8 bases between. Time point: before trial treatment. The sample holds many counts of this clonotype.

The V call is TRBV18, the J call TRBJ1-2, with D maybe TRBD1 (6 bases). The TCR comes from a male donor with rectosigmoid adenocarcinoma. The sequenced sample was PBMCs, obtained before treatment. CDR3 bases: TGTGCCAGCTCACCAGGACAGTTTAACTATGGCTACACCTTC. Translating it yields CASSPGQFNYGYTF.